This T cell receptor (beta chain) was sequenced in a study of T cell changes during pregnancy in multiple sclerosis. TCRdb's table, derived via immunoSEQ multiplex PCR, lists solely in-frame clones and lacks some. The sample records about 40,000 clones, 85% to 95% being singletons. V lost 4 bases to trimming and J lost 2 bases; unmatched junction nucleotides: 5. CDR1 SGHRS and CDR2 YFSETQ come from the germline V gene. The CDR3 is made up of 14 amino acids. V and J are TRBV5-1 and TRBJ2-7; TRBD1 agrees at 8 bases. This receptor was obtained from a female donor with multiple sclerosis, enrolled in a pregnancy study. This specimen consisted of CD4+ T cells from peripheral blood mononuclear cells, obtained in the third trimester of pregnancy. CDR3: CASSERQGPYEQYF. CDR3 nucleotide sequence: TGCGCCAGCAGCGAACGACAGGGGCCCTACGAGCAGTACTTC.